The 20 T cell receptor beta chains listed next were all sequenced from one sample in a study of CD8+ T cells in alopecia areata. cDNA prepared by RNA extraction and subsequent reverse transcription served as the template for sequencing. Only in-frame clones appear in the TCRdb table, and some are missing; sequencing was by immunoSEQ multiplex PCR. The sample lists 150,000 to 200,000 clones; under 70% were seen once. Noted treatment: oral pan-JAK inhibitor, 5-10 mg twice daily. Sample: CD4+ T cells sorted from blood, taken at week 4, from a patient treated with tofacitinib. These receptors originate from a human donor with alopecia areata.

The V and J genes are TRBV29-1 and TRBJ2-6, with TRBD1 matching over 7 bases. CDR3 size: 17 residues. The trim removed 4 bases at V and 0 bases at J, leaving 9 bases unmatched. Per the germline V gene, CDR1 is SQVTM and CDR2 is ANQGSEA. The CDR3 nucleotides read TGCAGCGTTGCGGACAGGCTCCACATCTCTGGGGCCAACGTCCTGACTTTC. Its protein product is CSVADRLHISGANVLTF.

The chain has TRBV5-1 and TRBJ1-6; D is unresolved. Germline CDR1 is SGHRS and CDR2 is YFSETQ. CDR3 length: 17 amino acids. V lost 4 bases to trimming and J lost 5 bases, with 19 bases between them. In DNA form, the CDR3 reads TGCGCCAGCAGCGCGACGGTCGCCCGATCTAATAATTCACCCCTCCACTTT. This encodes CASSATVARSNNSPLHF.

This clone was observed once. The rearrangement links TRBV29-1 to TRBJ2-6; D not resolved. CDR3 length: 13 residues. Germline V gene sequence: CDR1 SQVTM, CDR2 ANQGSEA. The V end lost 4 bases, the J end lost 0 bases, and 4 bases lay between the germline ends. The DNA of the CDR3 is TGCAGCGTTGGATTCTCTGGGGCCAACGTCCTGACTTTC. Amino acids: CSVGFSGANVLTF.

This clone was counted between two and nine times. V usage is TRBV30 and J usage is TRBJ2-6; TRBD2 matches at 7 bases. The germline V gene encodes CDR1 GTSNPN and CDR2 SVGIG (reference sequence). CDR3 length equals 14 residues. J lost 0 bases, V lost 5 bases, and 1 base had no gene match. The CDR3: CAWGRGSGANVLTF. CDR3 sequence (DNA): TGTGCCTGGGGGAGGGGCTCTGGGGCCAACGTCCTGACTTTC. Full variable domain (missing parts from reference TRBV30 and TRBJ2-6): SQTIHQWPATLVQPVGSPLSLECTVEGTSNPNLYWYRQAAGRGLQLLFYSVGIGQISSEVPQNLSASRPQDRQFILSSKKLLLSDSGFYLCAWGRGSGANVLTFGAGSRLTVL.

The CDR3 nucleotides are TGTGCCAGCAGCATACAGGGCCCCGACACAGATACGCAGTATTTT. Its protein product is CASSIQGPDTDTQYF. This rearrangement joins TRBV7-9 to TRBJ2-3; D possibly corresponds to TRBD1 (6 bases). The ends were cut back, 5 bases at V and 2 bases at J, with 14 bases in the middle. Germline V gives CDR1 SEHNR, CDR2 FQNEAQ (reference sequence). The length of the CDR3 is 15 residues.

With regard to this clone: This same CDR3 is encoded by further DNA sequences in the sample. The chain has TRBV29-1 and TRBJ1-5; 10 bases line up with TRBD1. After removal of 6 bases from V and 5 bases from J, the junction contained 4 bases not matched to a gene. The CDR3 sequence is 13 residues long. The germline V gene has CDR1 SQVTM and CDR2 ANQGSEA. The DNA of the CDR3 is TGCAGCGTAGGCGGGACAGGGGATCAGCCCCAGCATTTT. Protein sequence: CSVGGTGDQPQHF. The variable domain in full, with the rest retrieved from reference TRBV29-1 and TRBJ1-5, is SAVISQKPSRDICQRGTSLTIQCQVDSQVTMMFWYRQQPGQSLTLIATANQGSEATYESGFVIDKFPISRPNLTFSTLTVSNMSPEDSSIYLCSVGGTGDQPQHFGDGTRLSIL.

The chain carries TRBV29-1 and TRBJ2-5, with TRBD1 matching 9 bases. The germline V gene has CDR1 SQVTM and CDR2 ANQGSEA. The V gene end was trimmed by 7 bases and the J gene end by 4 bases; junction bases not matched to a gene: 7. The CDR3 consists of 13 residues. The CDR3, as DNA: TGCAGCGGGACCGGGACAGGGATAGAGACCCAGTACTTC. Its protein is CSGTGTGIETQYF.

V gene TRBV11-1 combines with J gene TRBJ2-5; 7 bases align to TRBD1. Germline CDR1 is SGHAT and CDR2 is FQDESV (reference sequence). This CDR3 region has 13 residues. The ends lost 5 bases at V and 2 bases at J; junction bases unmatched: 2. CDR3 residues: CASSRGQQETQYF. The CDR3 nucleotides read TGTGCCAGCAGCAGGGGACAGCAAGAGACCCAGTACTTC. Together with reference TRBV11-1 and TRBJ2-5, the CDR3 gives the full variable domain: EAEVAQSPRYKITEKSQAVAFWCDPISGHATLYWYRQILGQGPELLVQFQDESVVDDSQLPKDRFSAERLKGVDSTLKIQPAELGDSAMYLCASSRGQQETQYFGPGTRLLVL.

This clone came up a few times. The gene calls are TRBV10-2 and TRBJ2-1, with 12 bases identical to TRBD2. V was pared by 6 bases and J by 4 bases, with 1 base of the junction left unmatched. Per the germline V gene, CDR1 is WSHSY and CDR2 is SAAADI. There are 14 residues in the CDR3. CDR3 nucleotide sequence: TGCGCCAGCAGGCTAGCGGGGGGGTACAATGAGCAGTTCTTC. Translation gives CASRLAGGYNEQFF.

This rearrangement joins TRBV7-9 to TRBJ2-1; TRBD1 matches 9 bases. The CDR3 has 16 amino acids. Germline values: CDR1 SEHNR, CDR2 FQNEAQ (reference sequence). The V segment lost 7 bases and the J segment 11 bases; nucleotides outside the gene matches: 18. The CDR3 loop reads CASTPGGQGGFIKQFF. As DNA, the CDR3 is TGTGCCAGCACCCCAGGGGGACAGGGAGGCTTTATTAAGCAGTTCTTC.

CDR3 DNA sequence: TGTGCCAGCAGCTACGACAGGGGAAGTATAGAGACCCAGTACTTC. Its protein product is CASSYDRGSIETQYF. The chain links TRBV7-9 to TRBJ2-5, with 8 bases fitting TRBD1. The CDR3 consists of 15 residues. CDR1 and CDR2 from the germline V gene are SEHNR and FQNEAQ (reference sequence). V was pared by 4 bases and J by 4 bases, with 8 bases of the junction left unmatched.

This chain links TRBV6-5 with TRBJ2-3; 8 nucleotides line up with TRBD2. Germline V gene data show CDR1 as MNHEY and CDR2 as SVGAGI. This CDR3 is built from 15 residues. The J segment lost 5 bases and the V segment lost 6 bases, leaving 10 bases of the junction unmatched. The CDR3 reads CASRTGAGGQDTQYF. CDR3 bases: TGTGCCAGCAGAACCGGGGCGGGGGGTCAAGATACGCAGTATTTT.

The table lists this clone with a few counts. The rearrangement uses TRBV30 and TRBJ2-7; 7 positions match TRBD2. The length of the CDR3 is 19 residues. The V gene end was trimmed by 0 bases and the J gene end by 0 bases; junction bases not matched to a gene: 17. CDR1 and CDR2 (germline): GTSNPN, SVGIG (reference sequence). CDR3 loop: CAWSVLLGRRGSSSYEQYF. The CDR3 coding sequence is TGTGCCTGGAGTGTACTCTTAGGTAGGCGGGGGTCTAGCTCCTACGAGCAGTACTTC.

The CDR3: CASSNRGNNYGYTF. CDR3 coding DNA: TGTGCCAGCAGCAACAGGGGAAATAACTATGGCTACACCTTC. The chain links TRBV7-2 to TRBJ1-2, with 7 positions matching TRBD1. This CDR3 comprises 14 residues. Unmatched junction bases numbered 4, after V lost 5 bases and J lost 1 base. Germline V gives CDR1 SGHTA, CDR2 FQGNSA.

The chain employs TRBV7-3 and TRBJ2-5; D might be TRBD1 or TRBD2, each matching 6 bases. This CDR3 has 13 amino acids. Germline V gene lookup returns CDR1 SGHTA and CDR2 FQGTGA. V was trimmed by 0 bases and J by 5 bases, leaving 7 bases between them. The CDR3 DNA reads as TGTGCCAGCAGCTTAACAGGGGGGGAGACCCAGTACTTC. This translates into CASSLTGGETQYF.

In its sample, this clone was seen a few times. This chain joins TRBV9 and TRBJ2-5; D not resolved. V was trimmed by 0 bases and J by 8 bases, leaving 14 bases between them. The CDR3 contains 14 residues. Germline-derived CDR1 and CDR2 are SGDLS and YYNGEE. The CDR3: CASSVDPTRGTQYF. CDR3 nucleotide sequence: TGTGCCAGCAGCGTAGACCCAACCAGAGGAACCCAGTACTTC.

This chain connects TRBV25-1 to TRBJ1-6; no reliable D call. V lost 7 bases to trimming and J lost 7 bases, with 14 bases between them. Germline V CDR1 and CDR2: MGHDK, SYGVNS. This CDR3 has 14 amino acids. This CDR3 reads CASNDPGRNSPLHF. In DNA, the CDR3 is TGTGCCAGCAATGACCCAGGTCGGAATTCACCCCTCCACTTT.

V is TRBV29-1 and J is TRBJ1-2; 7 nucleotides align to TRBD1. The V segment lost 7 bases and the J segment 7 bases; nucleotides outside the gene matches: 12. Germline V gives CDR1 SQVTM, CDR2 ANQGSEA. The length of the CDR3 is 13 residues. The DNA for the CDR3 is TGCAGCGCCCTAAGAGGGGGCGCCGCTGGCTACACCTTC. Protein: CSALRGGAAGYTF.

This rearrangement joins TRBV4-3 to TRBJ2-2, with 7 bases matching TRBD1. The CDR3 extends over 15 amino acids. In germline, CDR1 is LGHNA, CDR2 YSLEER. V lost 1 base and J lost 3; bases outside the gene matches: 2. CDR3 DNA sequence: TGCGCCAGCAGCCAAGCGAGGGGGCACACCGGGGAGCTGTTTTTT. Residues: CASSQARGHTGELFF.

The chain combines TRBV7-6 with TRBJ1-5; D is ambiguous. Germline CDR1 and CDR2: SGHVS and FNYEAQ. Deletions cut 1 base from V and 5 bases from J, with 6 bases between. The CDR3 totals 13 residues. The CDR3 region has the DNA TGTGCCAGCAGCTTAGGATGGGATCAGCCCCAGCATTTT. Protein: CASSLGWDQPQHF.